The entry that follows covers one T cell receptor beta chain sequence. Antigen: not known. The sample belongs to a study of post-analysis software for immune sequencing data. Overall study results and limits: Included in a set of a few TRBV segments more frequent in patients than controls were TRBV5-6, TRBV5-1 and TRBV20-1.

TCR beta cDNA libraries had unique molecular identifiers. Input amounts of roughly 0.85 to 10 million T cells were used. These gave around 500,000 cDNA molecules, so each molecule approximated one T cell. TCRdb called the PCR reads again in MiXCR, with one record for every CDR3 protein. The sample comprises hundreds of thousands of distinct CDR3 sequences, 55% to 60% of which are singletons, and approximately 11% rests with the top ten. Germline-derived CDR1 and CDR2 are SEHNR and FQNEAQ (reference sequence). The CDR3 has 15 residues. With 8 bases clipped from V and 4 bases from J, the junction kept 11 bases outside the gene matches.

The TCR originated in a girl aged 2 to 10 with multiple sclerosis. The material sequenced was blood. J is TRBJ2-1 and V is TRBV7-9; 7 positions match TRBD2. The CDR3 DNA reads as TGTGCCAGCGCTAATCTAGCGGACCCGTACAATGAGCAGTTCTTC. This gives the protein CASANLADPYNEQFF.